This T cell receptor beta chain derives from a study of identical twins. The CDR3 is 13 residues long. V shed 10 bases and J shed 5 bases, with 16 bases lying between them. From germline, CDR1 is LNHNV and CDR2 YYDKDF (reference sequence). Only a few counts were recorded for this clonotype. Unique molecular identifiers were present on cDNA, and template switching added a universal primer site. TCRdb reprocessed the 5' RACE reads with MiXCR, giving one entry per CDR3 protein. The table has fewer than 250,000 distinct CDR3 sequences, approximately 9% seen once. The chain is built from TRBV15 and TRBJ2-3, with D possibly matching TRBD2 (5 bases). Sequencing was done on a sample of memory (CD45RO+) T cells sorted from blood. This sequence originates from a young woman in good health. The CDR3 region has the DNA TGTGCCATTTCGGGCGGGTTAAAAGATACGCAGTATTTT. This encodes CAISGGLKDTQYF.